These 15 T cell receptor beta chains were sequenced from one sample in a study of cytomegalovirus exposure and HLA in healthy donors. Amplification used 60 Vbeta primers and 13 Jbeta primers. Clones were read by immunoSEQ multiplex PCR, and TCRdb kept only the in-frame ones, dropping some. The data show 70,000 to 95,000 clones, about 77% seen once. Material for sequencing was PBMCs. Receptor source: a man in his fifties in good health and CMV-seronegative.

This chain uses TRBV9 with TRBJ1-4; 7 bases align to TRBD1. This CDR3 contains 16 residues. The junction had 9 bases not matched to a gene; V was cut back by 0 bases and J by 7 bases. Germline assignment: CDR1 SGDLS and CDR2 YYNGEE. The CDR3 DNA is TGTGCCAGCAGCGTAGAGGACGGGACAGTTGGTGAAAAACTGTTTTTT. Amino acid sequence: CASSVEDGTVGEKLFF.

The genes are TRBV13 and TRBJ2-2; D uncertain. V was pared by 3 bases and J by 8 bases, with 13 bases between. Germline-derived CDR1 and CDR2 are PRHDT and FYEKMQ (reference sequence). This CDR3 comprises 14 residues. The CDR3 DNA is TGTGCCAGCAGCTTTGCCGGCAGGTCGGGGGAGCTGTTTTTT. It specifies CASSFAGRSGELFF.

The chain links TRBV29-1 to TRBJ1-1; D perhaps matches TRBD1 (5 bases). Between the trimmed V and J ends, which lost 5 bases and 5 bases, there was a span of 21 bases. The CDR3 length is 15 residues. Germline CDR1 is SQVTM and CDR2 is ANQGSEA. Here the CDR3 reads CSVLWGLGGKTEAFF. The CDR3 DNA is TGCAGCGTTCTCTGGGGCCTCGGAGGGAAGACTGAAGCTTTCTTT.

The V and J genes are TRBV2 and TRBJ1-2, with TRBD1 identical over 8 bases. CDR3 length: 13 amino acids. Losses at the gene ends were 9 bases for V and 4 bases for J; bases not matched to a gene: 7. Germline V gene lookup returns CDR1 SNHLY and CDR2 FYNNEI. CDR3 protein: CARAPGTGYGYTF. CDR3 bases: TGTGCCAGAGCTCCCGGGACAGGCTATGGCTACACCTTC.

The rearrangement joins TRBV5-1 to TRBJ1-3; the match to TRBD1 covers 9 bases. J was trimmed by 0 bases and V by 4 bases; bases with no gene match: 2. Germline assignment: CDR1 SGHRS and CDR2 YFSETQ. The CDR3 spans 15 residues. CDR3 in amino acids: CASSADRGSGNTIYF. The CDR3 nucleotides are TGCGCCAGCAGCGCGGACAGGGGCTCTGGAAACACCATATATTTT.

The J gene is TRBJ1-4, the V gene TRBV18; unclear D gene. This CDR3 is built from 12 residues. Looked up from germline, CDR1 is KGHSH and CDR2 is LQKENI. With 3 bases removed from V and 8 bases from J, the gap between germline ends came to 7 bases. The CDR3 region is CASSPSGEKLFF. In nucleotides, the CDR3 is TGTGCCAGCTCACCTTCGGGGGAAAAACTGTTTTTT. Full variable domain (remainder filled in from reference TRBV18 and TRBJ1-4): NAGVMQNPRHLVRRRGQEARLRCSPMKGHSHVYWYRQLPEEGLKFMVYLQKENIIDESGMPKERFSAEFPKEGPSILRIQQVVRGDSAAYFCASSPSGEKLFFGSGTQLSVL.

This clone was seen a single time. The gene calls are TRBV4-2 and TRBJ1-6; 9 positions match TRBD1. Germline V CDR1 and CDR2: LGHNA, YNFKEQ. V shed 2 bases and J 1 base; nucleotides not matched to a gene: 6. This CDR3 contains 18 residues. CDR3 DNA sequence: TGTGCCAGCAGCCAAATCGGACAGGGGACATCCTATAATTCACCCCTCCACTTT. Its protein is CASSQIGQGTSYNSPLHF.

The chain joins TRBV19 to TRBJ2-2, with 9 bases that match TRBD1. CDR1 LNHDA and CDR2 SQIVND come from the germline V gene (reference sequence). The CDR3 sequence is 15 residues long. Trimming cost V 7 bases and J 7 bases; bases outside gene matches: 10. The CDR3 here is CASKERTGDYGELFF. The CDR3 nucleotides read TGTGCCAGTAAAGAAAGGACAGGGGATTACGGGGAGCTGTTTTTT.

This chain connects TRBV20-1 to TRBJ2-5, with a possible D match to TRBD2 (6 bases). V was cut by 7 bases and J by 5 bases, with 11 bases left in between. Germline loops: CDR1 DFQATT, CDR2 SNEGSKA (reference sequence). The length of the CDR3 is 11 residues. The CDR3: CSGYGGETQYF. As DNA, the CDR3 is TGCAGTGGGTATGGGGGGGAGACCCAGTACTTC.

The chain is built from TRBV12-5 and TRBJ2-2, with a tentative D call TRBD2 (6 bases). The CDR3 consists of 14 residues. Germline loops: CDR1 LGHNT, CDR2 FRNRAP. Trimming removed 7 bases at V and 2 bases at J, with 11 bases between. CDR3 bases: TGTGCTAGTGTCGGAGGGGTAAACACCGGGGAGCTGTTTTTT. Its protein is CASVGGVNTGELFF.

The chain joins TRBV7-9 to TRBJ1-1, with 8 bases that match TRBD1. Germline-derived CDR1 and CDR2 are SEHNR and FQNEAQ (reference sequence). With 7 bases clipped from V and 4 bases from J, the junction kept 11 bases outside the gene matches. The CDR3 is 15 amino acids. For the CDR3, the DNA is TGTGCCAGCACTTCCATGACAGGGGTGCTCACTGAAGCTTTCTTT. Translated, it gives CASTSMTGVLTEAFF.

The CDR3 sequence: CSASPSGGYNEQFF. The DNA of the CDR3 is TGCAGCGCCAGCCCTAGCGGGGGGTACAATGAGCAGTTCTTC. The J gene is TRBJ2-1, the V gene TRBV29-1; 11 positions agree with TRBD2. The CDR3 consists of 14 residues. Germline trimming cut 7 bases from V and 4 bases from J; bases unmatched to any gene: 6. The germline V gene has CDR1 SQVTM and CDR2 ANQGSEA.

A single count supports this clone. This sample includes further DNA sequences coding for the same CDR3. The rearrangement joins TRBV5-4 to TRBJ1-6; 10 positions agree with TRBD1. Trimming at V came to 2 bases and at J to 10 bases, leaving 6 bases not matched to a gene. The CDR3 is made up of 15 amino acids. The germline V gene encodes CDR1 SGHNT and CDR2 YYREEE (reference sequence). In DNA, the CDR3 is TGTGCCAGCAGCTTATGGACAGGGGGAAACTCACCCCTCCACTTT. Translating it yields CASSLWTGGNSPLHF.

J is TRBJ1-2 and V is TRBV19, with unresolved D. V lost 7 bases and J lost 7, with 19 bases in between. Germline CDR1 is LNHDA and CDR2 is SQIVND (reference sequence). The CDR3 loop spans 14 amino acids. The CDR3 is CASNMVGRTGGYTF. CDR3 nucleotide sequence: TGTGCCAGTAACATGGTTGGCAGAACGGGTGGCTACACCTTC. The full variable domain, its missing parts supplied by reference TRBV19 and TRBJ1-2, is DGGITQSPKYLFRKEGQNVTLSCEQNLNHDAMYWYRQDPGQGLRLIYYSQIVNDFQKGDIAEGYSVSREKKESFPLTVTSAQKNPTAFYLCASNMVGRTGGYTFGSGTRLTVV.

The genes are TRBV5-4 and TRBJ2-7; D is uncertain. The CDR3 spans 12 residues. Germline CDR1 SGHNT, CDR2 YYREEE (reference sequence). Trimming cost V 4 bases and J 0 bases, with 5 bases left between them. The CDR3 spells CASSLISYEQYF. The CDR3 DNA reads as TGTGCCAGCAGCCTTATCTCCTACGAGCAGTACTTC.